This TCR beta chain is from a study of radiotherapy plus CTLA-4 blockade in lung cancer. About the study: Objective responses emerged in under 20% of patients, and roughly 28% attained disease control. Overall study findings and caveats: In blood, early T cell clone dynamics reportedly predicted response best, together with interferon-beta. TCR clones from tumors expanded in blood after radiotherapy plus ipilimumab.

The method was immunoSEQ multiplex PCR; TCRdb's version includes in-frame clones alone and lacks a portion of them. The table shows around 41,000 clones, with roughly 67% occurring only once. Germline CDR1 and CDR2: SGDLS and YYNGEE. The CDR3 has 14 amino acids. J lost 5 bases, V lost 1 base, and 2 bases had no gene match. Patients with chemo-refractory metastatic non-small-cell lung cancer received focal radiation plus CTLA-4 blockade with ipilimumab. Concerning this clone itself: Its target is not known.

The chain employs TRBV9 and TRBJ2-2; 7 bases fit TRBD2. The TCR sequence derives from a human donor with non-small cell lung cancer who had a partial response to radiotherapy plus ipilimumab. Here the sequenced sample was peripheral blood, taken from a patient treated with radiotherapy plus ipilimumab. The CDR3 sequence is CASSVQGGTGELFF. The DNA of the CDR3 is TGTGCCAGCAGCGTACAGGGAGGGACCGGGGAGCTGTTTTTT.